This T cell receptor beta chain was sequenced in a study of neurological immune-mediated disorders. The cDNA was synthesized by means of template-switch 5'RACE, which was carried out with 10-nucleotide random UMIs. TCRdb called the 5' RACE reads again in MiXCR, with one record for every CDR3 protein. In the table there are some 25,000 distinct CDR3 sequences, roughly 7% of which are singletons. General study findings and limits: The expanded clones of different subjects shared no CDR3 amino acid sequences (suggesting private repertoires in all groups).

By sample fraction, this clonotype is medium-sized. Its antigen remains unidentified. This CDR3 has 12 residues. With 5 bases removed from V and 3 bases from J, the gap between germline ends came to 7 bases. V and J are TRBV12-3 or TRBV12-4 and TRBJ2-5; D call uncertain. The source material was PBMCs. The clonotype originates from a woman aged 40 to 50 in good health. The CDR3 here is CASSVDEETQYF. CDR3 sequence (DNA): TGTGCCAGCAGTGTAGATGAAGAGACCCAGTACTTC.